The 13 T cell receptor beta chains given below trace back to one sample, sequenced in a study of blood T cell repertoires in COVID-19. TCRdb keeps only in-frame clones here, not all; method: immunoSEQ multiplex PCR. This repertoire shows approximately 120,000 clones, approximately 86% found once; its top ten account for 15% to 20%. The sequenced material came from peripheral blood. Receptors were obtained from a woman aged 45-65 years who had recovered from COVID-19.

The chain has TRBV6-6 and TRBJ2-7; no definite D call. The CDR3 length is 11 residues. CDR1 and CDR2 (germline): MNHNY, SVGAGI (reference sequence). With 10 bases removed from V and 3 bases from J, the gap between germline ends came to 10 bases. CDR3 amino acids: CAIQSRYEQYF. CDR3 sequence (DNA): TGTGCCATACAATCCCGCTACGAGCAGTACTTC.

The rearrangement uses TRBV18 and TRBJ2-5; D remains ambiguous. V was clipped by 4 bases and J by 1 base, with 7 bases between them. The CDR3 loop spans 13 amino acids. Germline CDR1 KGHSH, CDR2 LQKENI. The CDR3 nucleotides are TGTGCCAGCTCACTCTCTACCCAAGAGACCCAGTACTTC. This encodes CASSLSTQETQYF.

The chain joins TRBV7-9 to TRBJ2-5; 14 bases line up with TRBD2. The V gene's germline CDR1 is SEHNR and CDR2 FQNEAQ (reference sequence). The CDR3 is made up of 15 amino acids. The V and J ends lost 4 bases and 5 bases, in that order; junction bases with no gene match: 3. CDR3 sequence (DNA): TGTGCCAGCAGCTCGGGACTAGCGGGGGCGGAGACCCAGTACTTC. It codes for CASSSGLAGAETQYF.

The V call is TRBV3-1 (or the pseudogene TRBV3-2), the J call TRBJ2-7; possible D gene TRBD1, 6 bases. Trimming took 0 bases from V and 2 from J, leaving 11 bases between them. The CDR3 length is 15 residues. Germline V gene data show CDR1 as LGHDT and CDR2 as YNNKEL (reference sequence). DNA for the CDR3: TGTGCCAGCAGCCAAGATCAGACAGGTACCTACGAGCAGTACTTC. Protein product: CASSQDQTGTYEQYF.

The sample holds one count of this clone. The gene calls are TRBV12-3 or TRBV12-4 and TRBJ1-1, with no clear D. V dropped 5 bases and J dropped 4 bases, with 5 bases sitting between them. The CDR3 is made up of 11 amino acids. The CDR3 bases are TGTGCCAGCAGTCGGGGCACTGAAGCTTTCTTT. It yields the protein CASSRGTEAFF.

The CDR3 region has the DNA TGTGCCAGCAGCGAAGGGGAAGGTCAGCCCCAGCATTTT. Protein sequence: CASSEGEGQPQHF. The rearrangement joins TRBV11-3 to TRBJ1-5; D is perhaps TRBD1 (5 bases). V lost 5 bases to trimming and J lost 6 bases, with 11 bases between them. The CDR3 has 13 amino acids. CDR1 and CDR2 (germline): SGHNT, YENEEA.

This chain connects TRBV19 to TRBJ1-3, with 10 bases aligning to TRBD1. V was pared by 7 bases and J by 0 bases, with 6 bases of the junction left unmatched. The germline V gene encodes CDR1 LNHDA and CDR2 SQIVND (reference sequence). The CDR3 extends over 16 amino acids. The CDR3 DNA is TGTGCCAGTATGGGACAGGGGAGAAGCTCTGGAAACACCATATATTTT. This translates into CASMGQGRSSGNTIYF.

This chain joins TRBV29-1 and TRBJ2-7; 9 nucleotides agree with TRBD1. Germline assignment: CDR1 SQVTM and CDR2 ANQGSEA. CDR3 length: 12 amino acids. Trimming cost V 3 bases and J 7 bases; bases outside gene matches: 4. The DNA for the CDR3 is TGCAGCGTTGATAGGACAGGGGAAGAGCAGTACTTC. This translates into CSVDRTGEEQYF.

V is TRBV5-1 and J is TRBJ1-4; the D gene is possibly TRBD1 (6 bases). The CDR3 sequence is 15 residues long. The ends were cut back, 1 base at V and 7 bases at J, with 14 bases in the middle. Germline values: CDR1 SGHRS, CDR2 YFSETQ. For the CDR3, the DNA is TGCGCCAGCAGCTTGTACGGGGGGCGAGCTGAAAAACTGTTTTTT. It codes for CASSLYGGRAEKLFF.

The chain is built from TRBV4-1 and TRBJ2-7; D unclear. V was trimmed by 4 bases and J by 3 bases, leaving 4 bases between them. This CDR3 comprises 11 residues. CDR1 MGHRA and CDR2 YSYEKL come from the germline V gene. The chain's CDR3 is CASSPFYEQYF. CDR3 sequence (DNA): TGCGCCAGCAGCCCATTCTACGAGCAGTACTTC.

The V and J genes are TRBV11-3 and TRBJ2-1; the match to TRBD2 covers 7 bases. The CDR3 is made up of 16 amino acids. Germline V gene data show CDR1 as SGHNT and CDR2 as YENEEA. V gave up 2 bases and J gave up 3 bases; unmatched junction bases: 7. CDR3 amino acids: CASSLPSSGFYNEQFF. In nucleotides, the CDR3 is TGTGCCAGCAGCTTACCGTCTAGCGGATTCTACAATGAGCAGTTCTTC.

V gene TRBV19 combines with J gene TRBJ2-4; D perhaps matches TRBD2 (7 bases). The CDR3 runs to 15 residues. V dropped 5 bases and J dropped 6 bases, with 17 bases sitting between them. The germline CDR1 and CDR2 sequences are LNHDA and SQIVND (reference sequence). The CDR3 region is CASSGGGRQVNIQYF. The CDR3 DNA reads as TGTGCCAGTAGTGGGGGAGGGCGACAGGTAAACATTCAGTACTTC.

This clone was recorded once. The chain links TRBV2 to TRBJ1-2, with 7 bases identical to TRBD1. Germline CDR1 SNHLY, CDR2 FYNNEI. This CDR3 has 16 residues. J was trimmed by 5 bases and V by 2 bases; bases with no gene match: 11. CDR3 sequence (DNA): TGTGCCAGCAGTGAAAACCGGGACAGAACACTTTATGGCTACACCTTC. Its protein is CASSENRDRTLYGYTF. Filled out from reference TRBV2 and TRBJ1-2, the complete variable domain reads EPEVTQTPSHQVTQMGQEVILRCVPISNHLYFYWYRQILGQKVEFLVSFYNNEISEKSEIFDDQFSVERPDGSNFTLKIRSTKLEDSAMYFCASSENRDRTLYGYTFGSGTRLTVV.